This T cell receptor (beta chain) came from a study of control samples from healthy donors and cancer patients. The data were produced by immunoSEQ multiplex PCR, yet TCRdb's version contains in-frame clones alone and is incomplete. Of tens of thousands of clones listed, about 88% are singletons. The CDR3 contains 18 residues. Trimming took 2 bases from V and 3 from J; bases not matched to a gene: 10. Germline V gene data show CDR1 as MNHEY and CDR2 as SVGEGT. V and J are TRBV6-2 or TRBV6-3 and TRBJ2-3, with TRBD1 matching over 11 bases. The receptor was derived from a man aged 50 or older in good health. The sample taken for sequencing was blood. The CDR3 spells CASSYLRRGTGGTDTQYF. CDR3 nucleotide sequence: TGTGCCAGCAGTTACCTTCGTCGTGGGACAGGGGGTACAGATACGCAGTATTTT.